Given below is one T cell receptor (beta chain) in context. Antigen unknown. TCRdb keeps only in-frame clones here, not all; method: immunoSEQ multiplex PCR. Of 50,000 to 75,000 clones listed, 89% were seen once; the top ten hold under 6.5%. V was trimmed by 8 bases and J by 2 bases, leaving 13 bases between them. This CDR3 has 13 amino acids. Germline CDR1 reads LGHDT; CDR2 reads YNNKEL (reference sequence). The source of the sample is a study of T cell responses to AZD1222 COVID-19 vaccine. Study-wide results and limits: CD4 TCRs linked to vaccination spanned spike, dominating at 160-218 and 743-854. Spike-specific TCR breadth rose after two AZD1222 doses, and depth rose as well. Unmutated regions of variants are reportedly targeted by nearly half of spike-specific TCRs.

Second-dose groups at about 4 or about 12 weeks were pooled. The input for sequencing was peripheral blood, taken 28 days after the second AZD1222 dose. This receptor was identified in an adult who received the AZD1222 COVID-19 vaccine. The chain recombines TRBV3-1 (or the pseudogene TRBV3-2) with TRBJ2-7; either TRBD1 or TRBD2 may supply D (5 bases each). DNA of the CDR3: TGTGCCAGCGAGGGGACCCACACCTACGAGCAGTACTTC. As protein: CASEGTHTYEQYF.